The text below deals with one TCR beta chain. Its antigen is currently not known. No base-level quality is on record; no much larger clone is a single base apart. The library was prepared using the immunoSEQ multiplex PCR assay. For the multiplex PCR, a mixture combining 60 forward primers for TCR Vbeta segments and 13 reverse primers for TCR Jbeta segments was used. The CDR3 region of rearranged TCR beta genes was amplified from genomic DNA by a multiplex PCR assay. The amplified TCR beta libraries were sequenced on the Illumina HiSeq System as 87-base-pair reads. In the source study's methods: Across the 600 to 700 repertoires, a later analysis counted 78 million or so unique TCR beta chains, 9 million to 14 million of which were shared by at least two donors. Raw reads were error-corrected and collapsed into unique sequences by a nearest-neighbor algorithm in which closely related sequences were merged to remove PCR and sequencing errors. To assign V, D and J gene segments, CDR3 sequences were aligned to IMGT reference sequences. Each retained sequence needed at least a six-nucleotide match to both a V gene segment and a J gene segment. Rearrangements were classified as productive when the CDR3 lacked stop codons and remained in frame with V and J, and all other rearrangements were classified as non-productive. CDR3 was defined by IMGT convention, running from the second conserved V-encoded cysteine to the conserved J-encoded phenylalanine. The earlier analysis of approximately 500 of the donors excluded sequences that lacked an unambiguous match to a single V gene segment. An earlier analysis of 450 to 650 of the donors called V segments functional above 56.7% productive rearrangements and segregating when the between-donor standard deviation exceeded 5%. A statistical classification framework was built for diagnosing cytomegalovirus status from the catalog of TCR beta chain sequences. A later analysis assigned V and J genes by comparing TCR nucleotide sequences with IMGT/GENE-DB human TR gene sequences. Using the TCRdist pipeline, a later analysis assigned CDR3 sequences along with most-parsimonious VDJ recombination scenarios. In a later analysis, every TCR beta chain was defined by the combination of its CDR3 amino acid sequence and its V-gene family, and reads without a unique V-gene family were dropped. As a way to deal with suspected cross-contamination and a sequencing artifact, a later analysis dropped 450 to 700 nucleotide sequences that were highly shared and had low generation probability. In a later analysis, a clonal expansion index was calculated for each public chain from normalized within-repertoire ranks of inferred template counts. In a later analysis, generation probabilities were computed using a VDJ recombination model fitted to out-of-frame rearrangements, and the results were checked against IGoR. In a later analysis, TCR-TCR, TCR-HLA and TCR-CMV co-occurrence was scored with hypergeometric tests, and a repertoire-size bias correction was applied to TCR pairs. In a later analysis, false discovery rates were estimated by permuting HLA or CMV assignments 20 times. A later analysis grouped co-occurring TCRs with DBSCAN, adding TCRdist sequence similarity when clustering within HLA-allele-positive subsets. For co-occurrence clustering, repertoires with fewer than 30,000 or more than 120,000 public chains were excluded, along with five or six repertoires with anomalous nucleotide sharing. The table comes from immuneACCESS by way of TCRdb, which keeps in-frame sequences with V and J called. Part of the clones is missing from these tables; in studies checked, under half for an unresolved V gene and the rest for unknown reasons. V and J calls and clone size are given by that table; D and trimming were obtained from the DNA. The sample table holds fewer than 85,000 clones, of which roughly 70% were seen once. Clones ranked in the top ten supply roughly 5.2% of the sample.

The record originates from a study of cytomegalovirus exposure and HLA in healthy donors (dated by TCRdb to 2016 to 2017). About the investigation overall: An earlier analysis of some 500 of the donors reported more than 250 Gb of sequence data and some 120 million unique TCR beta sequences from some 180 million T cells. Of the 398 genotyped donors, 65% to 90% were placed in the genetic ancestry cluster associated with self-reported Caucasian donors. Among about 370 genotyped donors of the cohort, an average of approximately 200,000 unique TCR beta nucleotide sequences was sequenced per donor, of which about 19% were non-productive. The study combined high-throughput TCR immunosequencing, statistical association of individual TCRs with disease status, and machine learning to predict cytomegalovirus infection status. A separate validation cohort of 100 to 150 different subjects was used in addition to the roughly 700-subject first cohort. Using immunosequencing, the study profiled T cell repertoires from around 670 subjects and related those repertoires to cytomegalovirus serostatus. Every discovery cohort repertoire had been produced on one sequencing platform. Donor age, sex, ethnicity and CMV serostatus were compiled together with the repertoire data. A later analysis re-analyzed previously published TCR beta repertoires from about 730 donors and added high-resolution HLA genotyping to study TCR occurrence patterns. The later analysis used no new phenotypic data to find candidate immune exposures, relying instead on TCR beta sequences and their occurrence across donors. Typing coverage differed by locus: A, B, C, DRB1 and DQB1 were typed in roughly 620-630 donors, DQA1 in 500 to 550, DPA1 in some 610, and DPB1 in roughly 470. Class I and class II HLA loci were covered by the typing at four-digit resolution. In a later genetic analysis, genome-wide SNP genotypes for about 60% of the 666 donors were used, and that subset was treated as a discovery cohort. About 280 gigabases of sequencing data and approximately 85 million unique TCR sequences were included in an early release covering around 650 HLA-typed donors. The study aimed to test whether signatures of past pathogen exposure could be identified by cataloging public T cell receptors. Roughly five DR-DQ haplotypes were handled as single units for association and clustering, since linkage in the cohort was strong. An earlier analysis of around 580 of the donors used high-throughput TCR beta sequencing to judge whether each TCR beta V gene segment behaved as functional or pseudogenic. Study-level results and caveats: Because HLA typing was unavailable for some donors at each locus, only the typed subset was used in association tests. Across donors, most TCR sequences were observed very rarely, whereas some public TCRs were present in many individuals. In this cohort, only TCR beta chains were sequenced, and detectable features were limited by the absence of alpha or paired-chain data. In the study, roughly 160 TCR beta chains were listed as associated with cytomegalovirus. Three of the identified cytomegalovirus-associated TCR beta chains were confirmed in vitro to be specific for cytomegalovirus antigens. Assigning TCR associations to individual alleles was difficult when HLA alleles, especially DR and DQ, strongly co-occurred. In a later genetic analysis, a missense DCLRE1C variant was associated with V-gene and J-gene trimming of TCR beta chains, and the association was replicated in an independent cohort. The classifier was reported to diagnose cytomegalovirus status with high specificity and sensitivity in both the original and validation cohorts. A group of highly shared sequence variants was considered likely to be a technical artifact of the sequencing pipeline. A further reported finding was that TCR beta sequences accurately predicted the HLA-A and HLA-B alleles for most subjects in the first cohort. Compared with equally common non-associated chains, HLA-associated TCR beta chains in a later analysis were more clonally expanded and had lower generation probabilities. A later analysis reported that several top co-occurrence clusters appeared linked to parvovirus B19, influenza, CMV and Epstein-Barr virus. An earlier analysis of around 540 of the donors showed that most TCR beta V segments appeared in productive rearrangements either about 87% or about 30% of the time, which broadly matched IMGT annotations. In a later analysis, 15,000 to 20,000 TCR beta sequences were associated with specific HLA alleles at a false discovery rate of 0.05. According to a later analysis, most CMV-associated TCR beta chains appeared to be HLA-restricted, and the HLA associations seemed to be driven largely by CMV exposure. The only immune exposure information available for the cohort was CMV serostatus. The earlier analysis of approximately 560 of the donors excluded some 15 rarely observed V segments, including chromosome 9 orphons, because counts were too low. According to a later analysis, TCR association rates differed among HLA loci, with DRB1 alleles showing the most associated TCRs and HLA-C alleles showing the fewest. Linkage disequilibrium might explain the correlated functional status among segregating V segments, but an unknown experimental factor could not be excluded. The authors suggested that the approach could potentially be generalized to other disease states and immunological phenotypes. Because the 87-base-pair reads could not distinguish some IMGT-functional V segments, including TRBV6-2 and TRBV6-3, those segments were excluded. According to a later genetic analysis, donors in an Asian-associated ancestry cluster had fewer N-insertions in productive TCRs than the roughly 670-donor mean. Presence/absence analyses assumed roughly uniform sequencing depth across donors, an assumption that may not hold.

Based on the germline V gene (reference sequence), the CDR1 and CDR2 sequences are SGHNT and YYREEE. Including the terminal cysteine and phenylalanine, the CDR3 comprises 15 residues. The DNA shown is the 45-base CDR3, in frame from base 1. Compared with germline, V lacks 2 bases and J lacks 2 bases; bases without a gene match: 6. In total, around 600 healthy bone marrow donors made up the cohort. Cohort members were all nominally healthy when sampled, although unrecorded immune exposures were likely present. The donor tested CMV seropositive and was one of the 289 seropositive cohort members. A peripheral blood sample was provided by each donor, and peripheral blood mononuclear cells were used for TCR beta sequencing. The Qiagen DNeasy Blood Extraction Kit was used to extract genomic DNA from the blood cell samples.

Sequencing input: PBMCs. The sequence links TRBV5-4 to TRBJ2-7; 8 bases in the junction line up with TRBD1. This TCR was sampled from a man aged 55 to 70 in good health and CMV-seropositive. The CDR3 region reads CASSFSGTGTYEQYF. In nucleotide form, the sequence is TGTGCCAGCAGCTTTTCCGGGACAGGTACCTACGAGCAGTACTTC.